This TCR beta chain appears in the sequencing data of a study of T cells in Graves' hyperthyroidism and ophthalmopathy. This clonotype appeared a few times. It was RNA transcripts that yielded the amplified TCR beta CDR3 regions. First-round RT-PCR with HTBI primers amplified the TCR CDR3 region. TCRdb reanalysed the multiplex PCR reads using MiXCR and keeps one entry per CDR3 protein. Here the sample spans hundreds of thousands of distinct CDR3 sequences, 14% to 15% being singletons. Uncontrolled infections, other autoimmune diseases, pregnancy or lactation led to exclusion of patients. An approximately 10 ml volume of fresh peripheral blood provided the PBMCs. Germline loops: CDR1 MGHRA, CDR2 YSYEKL. The CDR3 extends over 16 amino acids. The germline V and J ends were trimmed by 1 base and 3 bases, with 10 bases remaining between them.

The J gene is TRBJ2-6, the V gene TRBV4-1; TRBD1 is a possible D gene (5 bases). Source material: blood. This TCR derives from a man aged 18-30 years with Graves' ophthalmopathy. The CDR3: CASSQAQGFGANVLTF. DNA of the CDR3: TGCGCCAGCAGCCAAGCCCAGGGATTTGGGGCCAACGTCCTGACTTTC.